These 30 T cell receptor beta chains originate from one sample sequenced in a study of glioma-infiltrating T cells after dendritic cell vaccination. The time point was: after dendritic cell vaccination, including at tumor progression/relapse. Sequenced by immunoSEQ multiplex PCR; TCRdb stores in-frame clones only, minus some. The profile shows approximately 48,000 clones, 89% of them singletons. The source was blood, collected after dendritic cell vaccination. The receptors come from a human donor with glioblastoma.

The gene calls are TRBV5-1 and TRBJ1-1; the match to TRBD1 covers 9 bases. CDR1 and CDR2 (germline): SGHRS, YFSETQ. V lost 4 bases, J lost 6 bases, and 7 bases stayed unmatched. The CDR3 totals 14 residues. The CDR3 DNA reads TGCGCCAGCAGCCCCAGGACAGGGGAAGCTGAAGCTTTCTTT. Residues: CASSPRTGEAEAFF.

V is TRBV18 and J is TRBJ2-1; TRBD1 aligns across 7 bases. The CDR3 has 16 amino acids. CDR1 is KGHSH and CDR2 is LQKENI in the germline V gene. Unmatched junction bases numbered 13, after V lost 8 bases and J lost 3 bases. The CDR3 reads CASAKDRVGDYNEQFF. The CDR3 DNA is TGTGCCAGCGCGAAAGACAGGGTGGGGGACTACAATGAGCAGTTCTTC.

The genes are TRBV19 and TRBJ2-1; weak D call: TRBD2 (6 bases). CDR1 is LNHDA and CDR2 is SQIVND in the germline V gene (reference sequence). Trimming shortened V by 0 bases and J by 7 bases, and 7 bases separated the two germline ends. The CDR3 loop spans 13 amino acids. Written as DNA, the CDR3 is TGTGCCAGTAGTATAGATGGGGGGAATGAGCAGTTCTTC. Protein: CASSIDGGNEQFF.

The chain combines TRBV4-1 with TRBJ1-1; D might be TRBD1 (6 bases). Germline-derived CDR1 and CDR2 are MGHRA and YSYEKL. The CDR3 spans 13 residues. The V gene lost 1 base and the J gene lost 7 bases, with 10 bases spanning the gap. CDR3 sequence: CASSQVGQHEAFF. The CDR3 region has the DNA TGCGCCAGCAGCCAAGTAGGACAGCATGAAGCTTTCTTT.

This clone was detected only once. This chain joins TRBV6-1 and TRBJ1-2; a weak D match, TRBD1 (6 bases). Trimming took off 2 bases at V and 8 bases at J, with 15 bases between the two ends. CDR1 and CDR2 (germline): MNHNS, SASEGT. The CDR3 is made up of 14 amino acids. CDR3 region: CASSELLGAVGYTF. The CDR3 DNA is TGTGCCAGCAGTGAACTTCTGGGGGCGGTCGGCTACACCTTC.

V is TRBV7-9 and J is TRBJ1-3; TRBD1 is a possible D gene (6 bases). The CDR3 is 13 amino acids. Trimming pared 5 bases from V and 3 bases from J, leaving 8 bases between. Germline V lookup: CDR1 SEHNR, CDR2 FQNEAQ (reference sequence). CDR3 nucleotides: TGTGCCAGCAGCCAGGACAGTGGAAACACCATATATTTT. Its protein product is CASSQDSGNTIYF.

This rearrangement joins TRBV7-3 to TRBJ2-1; a weak D match, TRBD1 (7 bases). Looked up from germline, CDR1 is SGHTA and CDR2 is FQGTGA. The CDR3 runs 16 residues. V gave up 4 bases and J gave up 8 bases, with 21 bases separating them. Written as DNA, the CDR3 is TGTGCCAGCAGCTCCCGCTCGGGCAGGGGGGTCGATGAGCAGTTCTTC. Translated: CASSSRSGRGVDEQFF.

In the case of this clone: Other nucleotide sequences from this sample produce the same CDR3. The chain links TRBV7-9 to TRBJ2-7; D unclear. The CDR3 is made up of 13 amino acids. The germline V and J ends were trimmed by 1 base and 4 bases, with 8 bases remaining between them. Germline lookup yields CDR1 SEHNR and CDR2 FQNEAQ (reference sequence). As DNA, the CDR3 is TGTGCCAGCAGCTTAGGACATTTATACGAGCAGTACTTC. Protein product: CASSLGHLYEQYF.

The V and J genes are TRBV30 and TRBJ2-2; a possible D gene is TRBD2 (5 bases). CDR1 is GTSNPN and CDR2 is SVGIG in the germline V gene (reference sequence). The CDR3 spans 13 residues. The V end was cut by 4 bases, the J end by 2 bases, with 8 bases between. CDR3 loop: CAWKDSNTGELFF. The CDR3 nucleotides are TGTGCCTGGAAGGACTCAAACACCGGGGAGCTGTTTTTT.

The chain is built from TRBV5-4 and TRBJ2-2; weak D call: TRBD2 (5 bases). V was pared by 2 bases and J by 0 bases, with 8 bases between. Germline V lookup: CDR1 SGHNT, CDR2 YYREEE (reference sequence). The CDR3 spans 15 residues. CDR3 residues: CASSFAGSNTGELFF. CDR3 nucleotide sequence: TGTGCCAGCAGCTTCGCGGGCTCGAACACCGGGGAGCTGTTTTTT.

This sequence joins TRBV4-2 and TRBJ2-2; 8 bases are shared with TRBD1. The V gene end was trimmed by 0 bases and the J gene end by 9 bases; junction bases not matched to a gene: 9. The CDR3 contains 16 residues. The germline gives CDR1 LGHNA, CDR2 YNFKEQ. DNA of the CDR3: TGTGCCAGCAGCCAAGACAGGGGGCAGGGGAGCCGGGAGCTGTTTTTT. Amino acid sequence: CASSQDRGQGSRELFF.

The chain joins TRBV10-3 to TRBJ2-7; 9 bases agree with TRBD2. The V segment lost 6 bases and the J segment 2 bases; nucleotides outside the gene matches: 14. The CDR3 runs 17 residues. Per the germline V gene, CDR1 is ENHRY and CDR2 is SYGVKD. The CDR3 DNA sequence: TGTGCCATCAGGGGTCCCGCTAGCGGGAAGGTACCCTACGAGCAGTACTTC. Residues: CAIRGPASGKVPYEQYF.

The chain uses TRBV28 and TRBJ1-2; TRBD1 might be the D (5 bases). Germline values: CDR1 MDHEN, CDR2 SYDVKM. V was cut by 4 bases and J by 4 bases, with 19 bases left in between. CDR3 length: 16 amino acids. DNA for the CDR3: TGTGCCAGCAGTTCAGCCCCAGGGTGGTATGTCTATGGCTACACCTTC. Translated, it gives CASSSAPGWYVYGYTF.

The J gene is TRBJ2-7, the V gene TRBV7-9; unclear D gene. Between the trimmed V and J ends, which lost 5 bases and 4 bases, there was a span of 6 bases. The CDR3 is 11 amino acids. Germline V gene data show CDR1 as SEHNR and CDR2 as FQNEAQ (reference sequence). CDR3 bases: TGTGCCAGCAGCCAAGAGTACGAGCAGTACTTC. This gives the protein CASSQEYEQYF. Full variable domain (remainder filled in from reference TRBV7-9 and TRBJ2-7): DTGVSQNPRHKITKRGQNVTFRCDPISEHNRLYWYRQTLGQGPEFLTYFQNEAQLEKSRLLSDRFSAERPKGSFSTLEIQRTEQGDSAMYLCASSQEYEQYFGPGTRLTVT.

Details on this clone: Other nucleotide sequences from this sample produce the same CDR3. The J gene is TRBJ2-1, the V gene TRBV5-1; TRBD2 is a possible D gene (6 bases). Trimming pared 2 bases from V and 6 bases from J, leaving 12 bases between. The CDR3 extends over 14 amino acids. Germline-derived CDR1 and CDR2 are SGHRS and YFSETQ. CDR3: CASSFQSGANEQFF. The CDR3 DNA reads as TGCGCCAGCAGCTTTCAATCGGGAGCCAATGAGCAGTTCTTC.

This chain uses TRBV28 with TRBJ2-1; 8 positions agree with TRBD2. CDR3 size: 17 residues. Germline CDR1 is MDHEN and CDR2 is SYDVKM. Trimming cost V 3 bases and J 0 bases; bases outside gene matches: 7. As DNA, the CDR3 is TGTGCCAGCAGTTTTCGTAGCGGGGTAAGCTCCTACAATGAGCAGTTCTTC. Amino acid sequence: CASSFRSGVSSYNEQFF.

V and J are TRBV11-2 and TRBJ2-5; 14 bases fit TRBD2. Per germline, CDR1 SGHAT and CDR2 FQNNGV. The CDR3 totals 17 residues. Losses at the gene ends were 6 bases for V and 1 base for J; bases not matched to a gene: 7. The CDR3 DNA follows: TGTGCCAGCAGTCCGGGACTAGCGGGGGACCTCCAAGAGACCCAGTACTTC. Translated, it gives CASSPGLAGDLQETQYF.

The gene calls are TRBV5-6 and TRBJ2-5; the match to TRBD1 covers 11 bases. Germline CDR1 and CDR2: SGHDT and YYEEEE. V shed 6 bases, J shed 4 bases, and the junction held 11 bases outside the gene matches. The CDR3 is 16 residues long. As DNA, the CDR3 is TGTGCCAGCAACCTGGACAGGGGGCAAGGCGGAGAGACCCAGTACTTC. Protein sequence: CASNLDRGQGGETQYF.

V usage is TRBV5-4 and J usage is TRBJ1-1, with D possibly matching TRBD1 (6 bases). V was pared by 4 bases and J by 0 bases, with 7 bases between. Germline CDR1 SGHNT, CDR2 YYREEE (reference sequence). The CDR3 extends over 13 amino acids. The CDR3 reads CASSRDMNTEAFF. The CDR3 coding sequence is TGTGCCAGCAGCCGGGACATGAACACTGAAGCTTTCTTT.

V usage is TRBV6-5 and J usage is TRBJ2-1; 7 bases map to TRBD1. This CDR3 region has 15 residues. With 8 bases clipped from V and 2 bases from J, the junction kept 9 bases outside the gene matches. Germline V gene sequence: CDR1 MNHEY, CDR2 SVGAGI. The CDR3 DNA reads as TGTGCCAGCGCCAGACAGGGTTTAGCCTACAATGAGCAGTTCTTC. The encoded protein is CASARQGLAYNEQFF.

The V and J genes are TRBV2 and TRBJ2-3; 7 nucleotides agree with TRBD1. Germline CDR1 reads SNHLY; CDR2 reads FYNNEI. The trim removed 3 bases at V and 4 bases at J, leaving 4 bases unmatched. CDR3 length: 14 amino acids. CDR3 coding DNA: TGTGCCAGCAGTGATCTGGGGACAGCAGATACGCAGTATTTT. It is translated as CASSDLGTADTQYF.

This clone was counted a single time. This chain joins TRBV2 and TRBJ2-5, with 14 bases fitting TRBD2. The CDR3 covers 15 residues. With V trimmed by 6 bases and J by 4 bases, 4 bases remained unmatched. Germline V gives CDR1 SNHLY, CDR2 FYNNEI. The CDR3 here is CASSAGTSGRETQYF. Written as DNA, the CDR3 is TGTGCCAGCAGCGCCGGGACTAGCGGGAGAGAGACCCAGTACTTC.

The chain uses TRBV7-2 and TRBJ1-2, with 9 bases fitting TRBD1. CDR1 and CDR2 from the germline V gene are SGHTA and FQGNSA. V dropped 4 bases and J dropped 8; count of bases not matched to a gene: 5. CDR3 size: 13 residues. This CDR3 is CASSSRQGGGYTF. As DNA, the CDR3 is TGTGCCAGCAGCTCGAGACAGGGGGGAGGCTACACCTTC.

This clone has more than one count but fewer than ten. The CDR3 DNA reads TGTGCCAGCAGCGTAGGGGACTACAGGGTCTCTGGAAACACCATATATTTT. Translating it yields CASSVGDYRVSGNTIYF. The rearrangement uses TRBV9 and TRBJ1-3; D perhaps matches TRBD1 (6 bases). Germline V lookup: CDR1 SGDLS, CDR2 YYNGEE. The CDR3 runs 17 residues. Between the trimmed V and J ends, which lost 0 bases and 0 bases, there was a span of 13 bases.

V is TRBV10-3 and J is TRBJ1-1; 7 bases match TRBD1. The V gene end was trimmed by 3 bases and the J gene end by 3 bases; junction bases not matched to a gene: 1. Germline V gives CDR1 ENHRY, CDR2 SYGVKD. There are 13 residues in the CDR3. The CDR3 region is CAISDDRDTEAFF. The CDR3 nucleotides read TGTGCCATCAGTGACGACAGGGACACTGAAGCTTTCTTT.

This chain uses TRBV6-5 with TRBJ2-1; a weak D match, TRBD1 (6 bases). V lost 6 bases and J 1 base, leaving 13 bases between the germline ends. Germline V gene lookup returns CDR1 MNHEY and CDR2 SVGAGI. The CDR3 extends over 15 amino acids. In DNA, the CDR3 is TGTGCCAGCAGCGAACAGGGCAGGTCCTACAATGAGCAGTTCTTC. Protein sequence: CASSEQGRSYNEQFF.

This clone was detected only a few times. Other DNA sequences in the sample encode the same CDR3. The chain combines TRBV7-6 with TRBJ2-2; perhaps TRBD2 as D (6 bases). The CDR3 loop spans 12 amino acids. Germline-derived CDR1 and CDR2 are SGHVS and FNYEAQ. V lost 6 bases, J lost 6 bases, and 8 bases lay in between. CDR3 loop: CASRTGAGELFF. DNA of the CDR3: TGTGCCAGCAGGACGGGGGCCGGGGAGCTGTTTTTT.

The CDR3 protein is CAIATSGQHNEQFF. The CDR3 nucleotides read TGTGCCATCGCTACTAGCGGACAGCACAATGAGCAGTTCTTC. The chain recombines TRBV10-3 with TRBJ2-1; 8 bases match TRBD2. CDR1 ENHRY and CDR2 SYGVKD come from the germline V gene. The CDR3 has 14 residues. The ends lost 8 bases at V and 5 bases at J; junction bases unmatched: 8.

V and J are TRBV5-4 and TRBJ1-5; tentative D call: TRBD1 (6 bases). CDR1 SGHNT and CDR2 YYREEE come from the germline V gene (reference sequence). This CDR3 is built from 13 residues. V lost 4 bases and J lost 4, with 9 bases in between. CDR3 DNA sequence: TGTGCCAGCAGCCTTCAGGGGAATCAGCCCCAGCATTTT. The encoded protein is CASSLQGNQPQHF. The full variable domain, completed using reference TRBV5-4 and TRBJ1-5, is ETGVTQSPTHLIKTRGQQVTLRCSSQSGHNTVSWYQQALGQGPQFIFQYYREEENGRGNFPPRFSGLQFPNYSSELNVNALELDDSALYLCASSLQGNQPQHFGDGTRLSIL.

The V call is TRBV5-5, the J call TRBJ1-5; D unclear. The V gene's germline CDR1 is SGHKS and CDR2 YYEKEE (reference sequence). Between the trimmed V and J ends, which lost 1 base and 6 bases, there was a span of 14 bases. The CDR3 runs to 15 residues. The DNA for the CDR3 is TGTGCCAGCAGCTTGTCTGAGGGCGTCGGTCAGCCCCAGCATTTT. It specifies CASSLSEGVGQPQHF.